A selection of T cell receptor beta chains follows, all from one sample in a study of blood T cell repertoires in COVID-19. Only in-frame clones appear in the TCRdb table, and some are missing; sequencing was by immunoSEQ multiplex PCR. The table includes roughly 250,000 clones, roughly 90% detected once. Sequenced input: peripheral blood. The receptor source for this set is a woman under 40 with COVID-19, enrolled during active disease. Each CDR3 is given with its conserved first and last residue. Each record gives: CDR3 protein, CDR3 DNA, D gene, V gene, clone size, J gene. D genes are given only for firm matches. The size entry is marked missing in some rows and otherwise reads once, few, many or a size class.

CDR3: CASSLVSGTFWEAFF; DNA: TGCGCCAGCAGTTTGGTTTCTGGGACTTTCTGGGAAGCTTTCTTT; D: NA; V: TRBV5-1; size: few; J: TRBJ1-1
CDR3: CSAIEGLYGYTF; DNA: TGCAGTGCTATTGAGGGCCTCTATGGCTACACCTTC; D: NA; V: TRBV20-1; size: NA; J: TRBJ1-2
CDR3: CASSVRGAKVGGYTF; DNA: TGTGCCAGTAGTGTGAGAGGCGCCAAGGTTGGCGGCTACACCTTC; D: NA; V: TRBV19; size: NA; J: TRBJ1-2
CDR3: CASSRRQGTPSNYGYTF; DNA: TGTGCCAGCAGCCGCCGACAGGGGACGCCCTCTAACTATGGCTACACCTTC; D: TRBD1; V: TRBV11-2; size: NA; J: TRBJ1-2
CDR3: CASSLGQGGNTIYF; DNA: TGTGCCAGCAGCTTGGGACAGGGGGGAAACACCATATATTTT; D: TRBD1; V: TRBV5-4; size: NA; J: TRBJ1-3
CDR3: CATSDFGHDGYTF; DNA: TGTGCCACCAGTGATTTTGGACATGATGGCTACACCTTC; D: NA; V: TRBV24-1; size: NA; J: TRBJ1-2
CDR3: CASTPPWGEELYEQYF; DNA: TGTGCCAGCACCCCTCCCTGGGGGGAGGAACTCTACGAGCAGTACTTC; D: NA; V: TRBV7-9; size: NA; J: TRBJ2-7
CDR3: CASSFLTGGNIQYF; DNA: TGTGCCAGCAGCTTCCTTACAGGGGGGAACATTCAGTACTTC; D: TRBD1; V: TRBV5-5; size: NA; J: TRBJ2-4
CDR3: CASRQGSSGANVLTF; DNA: TGTGCCAGCAGGCAGGGTTCATCTGGGGCCAACGTCCTGACTTTC; D: NA; V: TRBV6-5; size: NA; J: TRBJ2-6
CDR3: CASSHGGRHNEQFF; DNA: TGCGCCAGCAGCCACGGGGGTCGACACAATGAGCAGTTCTTC; D: NA; V: TRBV5-1; size: NA; J: TRBJ2-1
CDR3: CASSTSGPYEQYF; DNA: TGTGCCAGCAGTACCTCGGGTCCCTACGAGCAGTACTTC; D: NA; V: TRBV11-2; size: once; J: TRBJ2-7
CDR3: CASREAGYTQYF; DNA: TGTGCCAGCAGGGAAGCGGGTTATACGCAGTATTTT; D: NA; V: TRBV12-3/TRBV12-4; size: NA; J: TRBJ2-3
CDR3: CASSLGQAGGEQYF; DNA: TGTGCCAGCAGCTTAGGACAGGCTGGAGGCGAGCAGTACTTC; D: NA; V: TRBV7-6; size: NA; J: TRBJ2-7
CDR3: CASSYSRGLNEKLFF; DNA: TGTGCCAGCAGTTATTCCCGGGGTTTAAATGAAAAACTGTTTTTT; D: NA; V: TRBV6-5; size: NA; J: TRBJ1-4
CDR3: CASGWLAGAISTDTQYF; DNA: TGTGCCAGCGGGTGGCTAGCGGGGGCTATTAGCACAGATACGCAGTATTTT; D: TRBD2; V: TRBV27; size: few; J: TRBJ2-3
CDR3: CASSLKDSPTYGYTF; DNA: TGTGCCAGCAGTCTGAAGGACAGTCCGACCTATGGCTACACCTTC; D: NA; V: TRBV5-5; size: NA; J: TRBJ1-2
CDR3: CASSSARTGKYGYTF; DNA: TGCGCCAGCAGCTCCGCTCGGACAGGGAAATATGGCTACACCTTC; D: TRBD1; V: TRBV5-1; size: NA; J: TRBJ1-2
CDR3: CASSDPGLAGVEQFF; DNA: TGTGCCAGCAGTGACCCAGGACTAGCGGGGGTTGAGCAGTTCTTC; D: TRBD2; V: TRBV6-4; size: once; J: TRBJ2-1
CDR3: CASRVDRGLEGELFF; DNA: TGTGCCAGCAGGGTGGACAGGGGGCTAGAAGGGGAGCTGTTTTTT; D: TRBD1; V: TRBV6-5; size: NA; J: TRBJ2-2
CDR3: CASSLVWTGFSSEQETQYF; DNA: TGTGCCAGCAGCTTAGTATGGACAGGATTCTCCTCGGAGCAAGAGACCCAGTACTTC; D: TRBD1; V: TRBV7-2; size: NA; J: TRBJ2-5
CDR3: CASSYATEEQFF; DNA: TGCGCCAGCAGCTACGCTACGGAGGAGCAGTTCTTC; D: NA; V: TRBV10-1; size: NA; J: TRBJ2-1
CDR3: CASSLSLAGGPRTEQYF; DNA: TGTGCCAGCAGTTTATCGCTAGCGGGGGGGCCAAGGACCGAGCAGTACTTC; D: TRBD2; V: TRBV28; size: NA; J: TRBJ2-7
CDR3: CASSIQGPTPTQYF; DNA: TGTGCCAGCAGTATACAGGGGCCTACTCCGACCCAGTACTTC; D: TRBD1; V: TRBV28; size: NA; J: TRBJ2-5
CDR3: CASSLTGPMAAFF; DNA: TGTGCCAGCAGTTTGACAGGGCCGATGGCCGCTTTCTTT; D: TRBD1; V: TRBV27; size: NA; J: TRBJ1-1
CDR3: CASSPGQGYGYTF; DNA: TGTGCCAGCAGCCCCGGACAGGGTTATGGCTACACCTTC; D: TRBD1; V: TRBV12-3/TRBV12-4; size: NA; J: TRBJ1-2
CDR3: CASSERGSTYGYTF; DNA: TGTGCCAGCAGTGAACGAGGCAGTACCTATGGCTACACCTTC; D: NA; V: TRBV6-1; size: NA; J: TRBJ1-2
CDR3: CASSQVATSGDRNIQYF; DNA: TGTGCCAGCAGCCAAGTAGCCACTAGCGGGGATAGAAACATTCAGTACTTC; D: TRBD2; V: TRBV3-1/TRBV3-2; size: NA; J: TRBJ2-4
CDR3: CASSSTGLERQPQHF; DNA: TGTGCCAGCAGCTCAACAGGGTTAGAGCGTCAGCCCCAGCATTTT; D: NA; V: TRBV5-6; size: NA; J: TRBJ1-5
CDR3: CASSKLWSYEQYF; DNA: TGTGCCAGCAGCAAACTATGGTCCTACGAGCAGTACTTC; D: NA; V: TRBV21-1; size: NA; J: TRBJ2-7
CDR3: CASRDRGRFLGYTF; DNA: TGTGCCAGCAGAGACAGGGGGCGTTTTCTAGGCTACACCTTC; D: TRBD1; V: TRBV6-5; size: NA; J: TRBJ1-2
CDR3: CASSIEGQGPYEQYF; DNA: TGTGCCAGTAGTATAGAGGGACAGGGCCCCTACGAGCAGTACTTC; D: TRBD1; V: TRBV19; size: NA; J: TRBJ2-7
CDR3: CASSLGDPKGQYF; DNA: TGCGCCAGCAGCTTAGGGGATCCAAAAGGGCAGTACTTC; D: NA; V: TRBV5-1; size: many; J: TRBJ2-7
CDR3: CAWSRGQGIWGYTF; DNA: TGTGCCTGGAGTAGAGGACAGGGGATTTGGGGCTACACCTTC; D: TRBD1; V: TRBV30; size: NA; J: TRBJ1-2
CDR3: CASSLVSQGSYNEQFF; DNA: TGTGCCAGCAGCTTAGTCAGCCAGGGATCCTACAATGAGCAGTTCTTC; D: NA; V: TRBV11-1; size: NA; J: TRBJ2-1
CDR3: CASRPSGGSYEQYF; DNA: TGTGCCAGCCGACCCTCGGGGGGCTCCTACGAGCAGTACTTC; D: TRBD2; V: TRBV19; size: NA; J: TRBJ2-7
CDR3: CASSLRGQAAQPQHF; DNA: TGTGCCAGCAGCTTAAGGGGACAAGCGGCTCAGCCCCAGCATTTT; D: NA; V: TRBV11-2; size: NA; J: TRBJ1-5
CDR3: CASSLTGDLGNQPQHF; DNA: TGTGCCAGCAGTCTAACAGGGGATTTAGGCAATCAGCCCCAGCATTTT; D: TRBD1; V: TRBV28; size: NA; J: TRBJ1-5
CDR3: CASSPQGHEQYF; DNA: TGTGCCAGCAGCCCACAGGGGCACGAGCAGTACTTC; D: TRBD1; V: TRBV7-9; size: few; J: TRBJ2-7
CDR3: CASSSDGGASTDTQYF; DNA: TGTGCCAGCAGCTCCGACGGGGGGGCAAGCACAGATACGCAGTATTTT; D: TRBD2; V: TRBV5-4; size: NA; J: TRBJ2-3
CDR3: CASSIGKNSYEQYF; DNA: TGTGCCAGTAGTATAGGTAAGAACTCTTACGAGCAGTACTTC; D: NA; V: TRBV19; size: NA; J: TRBJ2-7
CDR3: CASGLAQGMGTDTQYF; DNA: TGTGCTAGTGGTTTGGCACAGGGTATGGGTACAGATACGCAGTATTTT; D: NA; V: TRBV12-5; size: NA; J: TRBJ2-3
CDR3: CASSRQGGEKLFF; DNA: TGTGCCAGCAGCAGACAGGGAGGAGAAAAACTGTTTTTT; D: TRBD1; V: TRBV2; size: few; J: TRBJ1-4
CDR3: CATQGQVYYNYGYTF; DNA: TGTGCCACCCAGGGACAGGTCTACTACAACTATGGCTACACCTTC; D: TRBD1; V: TRBV28; size: NA; J: TRBJ1-2
CDR3: CASSLGGLVTPLHF; DNA: TGTGCCAGCAGTTTGGGGGGATTGGTCACACCCCTCCACTTT; D: NA; V: TRBV28; size: NA; J: TRBJ1-6